One sample yielded the 29 T cell receptor beta chains listed below, sequenced in a study of blood T cell repertoires in COVID-19. Produced via immunoSEQ multiplex PCR; TCRdb's table is partial and in-frame only. The table includes roughly 150,000 clones, roughly four fifths detected once. Sequencing input: peripheral blood. The receptors shown here come from a man aged 55-75 years with active or convalescent COVID-19.

The V call is TRBV6-5, the J call TRBJ1-6; D uncertain. The CDR3 loop spans 13 amino acids. Per germline, CDR1 MNHEY and CDR2 SVGAGI. The V end was cut by 0 bases, the J end by 7 bases, with 4 bases between. This chain's CDR3 is CASSYSENSPLHF. The CDR3, as DNA: TGTGCCAGCAGTTACTCGGAGAATTCACCCCTCCACTTT.

The genes are TRBV5-6 and TRBJ2-5; D is undetermined. Germline CDR1 and CDR2: SGHDT and YYEEEE. The CDR3 is 13 residues long. Trimming cost V 0 bases and J 6 bases, with 9 bases left between them. CDR3 DNA sequence: TGTGCCAGCAGCTTGGACAGAAGTAAGACCCAGTACTTC. Its protein is CASSLDRSKTQYF.

The chain recombines TRBV27 with TRBJ2-7, with a tentative D call TRBD1 (6 bases). CDR1 is MNHEY, CDR2 SMNVEV, per germline (reference sequence). The CDR3 is 12 amino acids. V lost 3 bases and J 7 bases, leaving 10 bases between the germline ends. The CDR3 loop is CASSFAGEEQYF. DNA for the CDR3: TGTGCCAGCAGTTTCGCAGGGGAAGAGCAGTACTTC.

This clone has ten or more counts. The rearrangement links TRBV7-8 to TRBJ1-2; D remains unclear. V was shortened by 3 bases and J by 7 bases, with 12 bases between the two germline ends. The CDR3 runs 13 residues. Germline V gives CDR1 SGHVS, CDR2 FQNEAQ. The CDR3 DNA follows: TGTGCCAGCAGCTTGGGAGGAGACCTTGGCTACACCTTC. Its translation: CASSLGGDLGYTF.

V usage is TRBV9 and J usage is TRBJ1-2; D call uncertain. The CDR3 covers 13 residues. The germline V gene has CDR1 SGDLS and CDR2 YYNGEE. With 2 bases removed from V and 0 bases from J, the gap between germline ends came to 5 bases. The CDR3 nucleotides read TGTGCCAGCAGCGTGGCAGCTAACTATGGCTACACCTTC. Protein: CASSVAANYGYTF.

For this clone: Other DNA sequences from this sample encode an identical CDR3 as well. This rearrangement joins TRBV5-1 to TRBJ2-7; D is unclear. Trimming cost V 4 bases and J 0 bases, with 5 bases left between them. This CDR3 has 12 residues. Germline values: CDR1 SGHRS, CDR2 YFSETQ. CDR3 in amino acids: CASSPSSYEQYF. CDR3 DNA sequence: TGCGCCAGCAGCCCATCCTCCTACGAGCAGTACTTC.

The chain links TRBV7-2 to TRBJ2-7, with 14 nucleotides matching TRBD2. Per germline, CDR1 SGHTA and CDR2 FQGNSA. CDR3 length: 15 amino acids. The trim removed 2 bases at V and 7 bases at J, leaving 4 bases unmatched. CDR3 nucleotide sequence: TGTGCCAGCAGCTTAACCGGGACTAGCGGGAGAGAGCAGTACTTC. Translated, it gives CASSLTGTSGREQYF.

The chain uses TRBV12-3 or TRBV12-4 and TRBJ2-1, with TRBD1 identical over 8 bases. Trimming cost V 5 bases and J 9 bases; bases outside gene matches: 6. This CDR3 region has 13 residues. The CDR3 is CASSTRQGSEQFF. The CDR3 nucleotides are TGTGCCAGCAGTACTCGACAGGGGAGTGAGCAGTTCTTC.

V is TRBV12-3 or TRBV12-4 and J is TRBJ2-3, with D uncertain. The CDR3 contains 12 residues. The V and J ends lost 5 bases and 5 bases respectively, with 8 bases between them. CDR3 in DNA: TGTGCCAGCAGTCCTCTCGGAGATACGCAGTATTTT. Protein product: CASSPLGDTQYF.

The sample holds a few counts of this clone. The chain carries TRBV14 and TRBJ2-7; D gene unclear. V was shortened by 5 bases and J by 0 bases, with 5 bases between the two germline ends. Germline V gives CDR1 SGHDN, CDR2 FVKESK. This CDR3 has 12 amino acids. This chain's CDR3 is CASSFSSYEQYF. DNA of the CDR3: TGTGCCAGCAGCTTCAGCTCCTACGAGCAGTACTTC.

The chain employs TRBV11-2 and TRBJ1-2; 11 bases align to TRBD1. Germline V gene data show CDR1 as SGHAT and CDR2 as FQNNGV. The CDR3 runs to 15 residues. Germline trimming cut 1 base from V and 7 bases from J; bases unmatched to any gene: 5. CDR3 sequence reads: CASSLGTGGFGGYTF. In DNA form, the CDR3 reads TGTGCCAGCAGCTTAGGGACAGGGGGCTTTGGTGGCTACACCTTC.

This chain joins TRBV19 and TRBJ2-3, with D possibly matching TRBD1 (6 bases). V was cut by 6 bases and J by 0 bases, with 10 bases left in between. This CDR3 is 14 amino acids long. Germline V gene sequence: CDR1 LNHDA, CDR2 SQIVND (reference sequence). This CDR3 reads CASRAQGSTDTQYF. CDR3 DNA: TGTGCCAGTAGGGCCCAGGGGAGCACAGATACGCAGTATTTT.

The chain has TRBV25-1 and TRBJ2-7; 13 bases fit TRBD2. Germline V gene sequence: CDR1 MGHDK, CDR2 SYGVNS. The CDR3 spans 16 residues. Trimming removed 5 bases from V and 1 base from J; junction bases left unmatched: 5. The CDR3 DNA sequence: TGTGCCAGCAGTCCCCAGGGACTAGCGGGATCCTACGAGCAGTACTTC. This encodes CASSPQGLAGSYEQYF.

The rearrangement joins TRBV7-2 to TRBJ1-2, with TRBD1 as a possible D gene (6 bases). CDR1 is SGHTA and CDR2 is FQGNSA in the germline V gene. V lost 5 bases and J 4 bases, leaving 8 bases between the germline ends. The CDR3 has 12 residues. The DNA for the CDR3 is TGTGCCAGCAGCCCGGACAGCTATGGCTACACCTTC. Encoded protein: CASSPDSYGYTF.

This clone was seen only a few times. The chain links TRBV27 to TRBJ2-7, with D perhaps matching TRBD2 (5 bases). The germline gives CDR1 MNHEY, CDR2 SMNVEV (reference sequence). The CDR3 runs to 16 residues. V was clipped by 5 bases and J by 0 bases, with 17 bases between them. CDR3 residues: CASSLQPRGSSYEQYF. CDR3 sequence (DNA): TGTGCCAGCAGTCTCCAGCCTCGGGGAAGCTCCTACGAGCAGTACTTC.

The V gene is TRBV29-1, the J gene TRBJ1-1; a weak D match, TRBD1 (5 bases). CDR3 size: 11 residues. V was clipped by 7 bases and J by 6 bases, with 12 bases between them. Germline assignment: CDR1 SQVTM and CDR2 ANQGSEA. This chain's CDR3 is CSGDGGAEAFF. CDR3 DNA: TGCAGCGGGGACGGGGGTGCTGAAGCTTTCTTT.

This chain links TRBV7-6 with TRBJ1-1; 9 nucleotides match TRBD1. CDR1 SGHVS and CDR2 FNYEAQ come from the germline V gene. Trimming took 5 bases from V and 6 from J; bases not matched to a gene: 7. The CDR3 runs to 14 residues. CDR3 amino acids: CASSTRDRVAEAFF. The CDR3 DNA reads TGTGCCAGCAGCACCCGGGACAGGGTCGCTGAAGCTTTCTTT. Full variable domain (missing parts from reference TRBV7-6 and TRBJ1-1): GAGVSQSPRYKVTKRGQDVALRCDPISGHVSLYWYRQALGQGPEFLTYFNYEAQQDKSGLPNDRFSAERPEGSISTLTIQRTEQRDSAMYRCASSTRDRVAEAFFGQGTRLTVV.

The V and J genes are TRBV20-1 and TRBJ2-2; tentative D call: TRBD1 (6 bases). Deletions cut 3 bases from V and 1 base from J, with 12 bases between. This CDR3 is built from 15 residues. CDR1 is DFQATT and CDR2 is SNEGSKA in the germline V gene (reference sequence). For the CDR3, the DNA is TGCAGTGCTAGTCGACAGGACCGGAACACCGGGGAGCTGTTTTTT. Protein sequence: CSASRQDRNTGELFF.

The chain couples TRBV20-1 to TRBJ1-5; D perhaps matches TRBD1 (5 bases). The CDR3 loop spans 13 amino acids. The ends were cut back, 3 bases at V and 5 bases at J, with 11 bases in the middle. CDR1 and CDR2 (germline): DFQATT, SNEGSKA (reference sequence). CDR3 in DNA: TGCAGTGCTAGTAAGGGGTACGATCAGCCCCAGCATTTT. Its protein product is CSASKGYDQPQHF.

The rearrangement uses TRBV7-9 and TRBJ1-5, with 11 bases fitting TRBD1. After removal of 1 base from V and 5 bases from J, the junction contained 1 base not matched to a gene. Germline CDR1 and CDR2: SEHNR and FQNEAQ (reference sequence). CDR3 length: 15 residues. This chain's CDR3 is CASSLGDRGDQPQHF. The CDR3 region has the DNA TGTGCCAGCAGCTTAGGGGACAGGGGGGATCAGCCCCAGCATTTT.

The CDR3 loop reads CASSWDRSNYGYTF. The CDR3 DNA follows: TGTGCCAGCAGCTGGGACAGATCGAACTATGGCTACACCTTC. The genes are TRBV5-5 and TRBJ1-2; TRBD1 matches 7 bases. Losses at the gene ends were 3 bases for V and 2 bases for J; bases not matched to a gene: 4. The CDR3 runs 14 residues. Germline V gene lookup returns CDR1 SGHKS and CDR2 YYEKEE (reference sequence).

CDR3 sequence reads: CASSPGTLKETQYF. For the CDR3, the DNA is TGTGCCAGCAGCCCCGGGACTCTGAAAGAGACCCAGTACTTC. The chain joins TRBV5-4 to TRBJ2-5, with D tentatively TRBD2 (6 bases). Germline V CDR1 and CDR2: SGHNT, YYREEE (reference sequence). There are 14 residues in the CDR3. The ends were cut back, 4 bases at V and 3 bases at J, with 13 bases in the middle.

V and J are TRBV6-6 and TRBJ1-1; no firm D call. Germline V gene sequence: CDR1 MNHNY, CDR2 SVGAGI (reference sequence). The CDR3 has 13 residues. V lost 0 bases and J 7 bases, leaving 9 bases between the germline ends. The DNA for the CDR3 is TGTGCCAGCAGTTACTCCGCGGCCCATGAAGCTTTCTTT. Protein sequence: CASSYSAAHEAFF.

The rearrangement joins TRBV11-2 to TRBJ2-1, with D perhaps matching TRBD2 (7 bases). Looked up from germline, CDR1 is SGHAT and CDR2 is FQNNGV. Trimming took 9 bases from V and 10 from J, leaving 22 bases between them. The CDR3 has 14 amino acids. The CDR3 spells CASELYGGRREQFF. DNA of the CDR3: TGTGCCAGTGAACTCTACGGGGGGCGGAGGGAGCAGTTCTTC.

In nucleotides, the CDR3 is TGTGCCAGCTCACCGGGACAGGAGAACTATGGCTACACCTTC. Translating it yields CASSPGQENYGYTF. The rearrangement links TRBV18 to TRBJ1-2; 8 nucleotides line up with TRBD1. This CDR3 has 14 residues. Germline-derived CDR1 and CDR2 are KGHSH and LQKENI. The V gene end was trimmed by 3 bases and the J gene end by 2 bases; junction bases not matched to a gene: 2.

The chain is built from TRBV4-1 and TRBJ1-4, with D perhaps matching TRBD1 (6 bases). The ends were cut back, 0 bases at V and 8 bases at J, with 13 bases in the middle. There are 15 residues in the CDR3. Germline loops: CDR1 MGHRA, CDR2 YSYEKL. Here the CDR3 DNA reads TGCGCCAGCAGCCAAGACCAACAGGGTGCCGAAAAACTGTTTTTT. Residues: CASSQDQQGAEKLFF.

The J gene is TRBJ2-5, the V gene TRBV19, with no clear D. The ends were cut back, 4 bases at V and 5 bases at J, with 8 bases in the middle. This CDR3 is built from 12 residues. Germline lookup yields CDR1 LNHDA and CDR2 SQIVND (reference sequence). CDR3: CASSTSRETQYF. CDR3 nucleotide sequence: TGTGCCAGTAGTACGTCTCGGGAGACCCAGTACTTC. The entire variable domain, with the rest obtained from reference TRBV19 and TRBJ2-5, is as follows: DGGITQSPKYLFRKEGQNVTLSCEQNLNHDAMYWYRQDPGQGLRLIYYSQIVNDFQKGDIAEGYSVSREKKESFPLTVTSAQKNPTAFYLCASSTSRETQYFGPGTRLLVL.

The chain couples TRBV6-5 to TRBJ2-2; 8 bases map to TRBD1. This CDR3 has 15 amino acids. V lost 2 bases and J lost 6; bases outside the gene matches: 5. From germline, CDR1 is MNHEY and CDR2 SVGAGI. The CDR3 loop reads CASSYIQGAAGELFF. CDR3 DNA sequence: TGTGCCAGCAGTTACATCCAGGGGGCGGCCGGGGAGCTGTTTTTT.

V is TRBV7-2 and J is TRBJ2-5; D may be TRBD2 (6 bases). Deletions cut 2 bases from V and 7 bases from J, with 17 bases between. Germline loops: CDR1 SGHTA, CDR2 FQGNSA. The CDR3 has 15 amino acids. The CDR3 DNA reads TGTGCCAGCAGCTTAAGCGGAGGGCCCACCCCGACCCAGTACTTC. It is translated as CASSLSGGPTPTQYF.